This T cell receptor (beta chain) is from a study of CD8 T cells in Susac syndrome. Study-wide background: The Susac syndrome patients were therapy-naive, on corticosteroids, or on intravenous immunoglobulin alone at blood draw. The study's findings and limits: Susac CD8+ cells expanded clonally the most in TEMRA cells and in active patients.

V was shortened by 3 bases and J by 5 bases, with 4 bases between the two germline ends. This CDR3 spans 11 amino acids. Per the germline V gene, CDR1 is SGDLS and CDR2 is YYNGEE. This clonotype was counted a few times. No antigen is known for it. CD8+ and CD4+ T cells circulating in blood were sequenced for TCR beta. As judged by recently defined diagnostic criteria, patients with Susac syndrome had definite or probable disease. It was with random hexamers that 0.5 to 1 ug RNA was reverse transcribed. TCRdb passed the immunoSEQ multiplex PCR reads through MiXCR, listing each CDR3 protein once. The sample has 100,000 to 150,000 distinct CDR3 sequences, about 95% seen once.

This TCR derives from a human donor with Susac syndrome. The sample was CD8+ T cells from PBMCs. V gene TRBV9 combines with J gene TRBJ2-3; D remains ambiguous. The CDR3, as DNA: TGTGCCAGCAGCGGAGGAGATACGCAGTATTTT. The encoded protein is CASSGGDTQYF.